The TCR beta chain described here comes from a study of blood T cells in healthy people across ages. Using a J-beta primer mix together with a sample-barcoded 5' primer, a second PCR was run for roughly 7 to 11 cycles. TCRdb recomputed calls from the 5' RACE reads with MiXCR, one row per CDR3 protein. In the table there are 800,000 or so distinct CDR3 sequences, 25% of which are singletons. CDR3 length equals 15 residues. V gave up 3 bases and J gave up 1 base, with 13 bases separating them. Germline CDR1 and CDR2: MDHEN and SYDVKM. This sample also appeared in a second study, on T cells of mothers and their children. From that paper: The study recruited a few healthy Caucasian mothers and their six children as donors. Mothers gave over 8 million TCR beta CDR3 reads each, and children several million each.

This clonotype was obtained from a boy between 10 and 17 years old in good health. The sequenced sample consisted of blood. J is TRBJ2-7 and V is TRBV28; D could derive from TRBD1 or TRBD2 (6 bases each). The CDR3 region is CASSFGGPFSYEQYF. For the CDR3, the DNA is TGTGCCAGCAGTTTCGGGGGCCCCTTTTCCTACGAGCAGTACTTC.